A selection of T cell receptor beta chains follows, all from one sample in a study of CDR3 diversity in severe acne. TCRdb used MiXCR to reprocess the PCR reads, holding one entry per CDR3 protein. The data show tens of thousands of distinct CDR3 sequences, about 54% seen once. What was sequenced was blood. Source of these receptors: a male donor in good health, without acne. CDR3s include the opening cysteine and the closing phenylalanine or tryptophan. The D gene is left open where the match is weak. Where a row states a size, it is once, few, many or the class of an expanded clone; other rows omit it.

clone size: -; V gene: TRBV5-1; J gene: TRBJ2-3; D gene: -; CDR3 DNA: TGCGCCAGCAGGGGGGCGGTCCGAAGCACAGATACGCAGTATTTT; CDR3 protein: CASRGAVRSTDTQYF
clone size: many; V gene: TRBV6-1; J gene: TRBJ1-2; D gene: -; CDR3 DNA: TGTGCCAGCAGTGAACGGGATAACTATGGCTACACCTTC; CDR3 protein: CASSERDNYGYTF
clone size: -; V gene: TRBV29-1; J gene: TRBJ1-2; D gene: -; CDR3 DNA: TGCAGCGTTGGGGGTGGTGTTTTAGAGAACTATGGCTACACCTTC; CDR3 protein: CSVGGGVLENYGYTF
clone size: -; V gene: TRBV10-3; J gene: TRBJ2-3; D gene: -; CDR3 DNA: TGTGCCATCAGGCCGCAGACAGGGACTACAGATACGCAGTATTTT; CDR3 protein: CAIRPQTGTTDTQYF
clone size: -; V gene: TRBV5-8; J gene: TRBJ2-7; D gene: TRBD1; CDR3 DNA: TGTGCCAGCAGCTTGACAGGGGGCGTGCAGTACTTC; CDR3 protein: CASSLTGGVQYF
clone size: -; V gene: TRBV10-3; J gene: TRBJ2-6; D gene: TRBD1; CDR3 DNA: TGTGCCATCAGTGAGTCAGGGACAGGGTGGACTGGGGCCAACGTCCTGACTTTC; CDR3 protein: CAISESGTGWTGANVLTF
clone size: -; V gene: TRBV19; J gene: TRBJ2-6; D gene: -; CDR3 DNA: TGTGCCAGTAGTATTCTTGGGGCCAACGTCCTGACTTTC; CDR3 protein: CASSILGANVLTF
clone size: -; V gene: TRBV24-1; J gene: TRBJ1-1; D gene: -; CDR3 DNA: TGTGCCAGCAAATCTCCGGGGGGTAACATGAACACTGAAGCTTTCTTT; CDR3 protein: CASKSPGGNMNTEAFF
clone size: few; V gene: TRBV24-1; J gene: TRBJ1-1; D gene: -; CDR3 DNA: TGTGCTACCAGAGGCGGGTGGGAGGACACTGAAGCTTTCTTT; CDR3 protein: CATRGGWEDTEAFF
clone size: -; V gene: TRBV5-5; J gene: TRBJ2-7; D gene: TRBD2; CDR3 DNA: TGTGCCAGCAGCTTGGGGTGGCGGACGTGGACTAGCGGGACCTACGAGCAGTACTTC; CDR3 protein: CASSLGWRTWTSGTYEQYF
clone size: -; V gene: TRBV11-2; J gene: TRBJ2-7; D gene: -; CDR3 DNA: TGTGCCAGCAGCTTAAACGGGGGGCAGGGCTACGAGCAGTACTTC; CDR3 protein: CASSLNGGQGYEQYF
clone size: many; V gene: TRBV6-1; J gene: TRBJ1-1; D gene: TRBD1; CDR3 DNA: TGTGCCAGCAGCCGACAGGGGAGAAGTGCTGAAGCTTTCTTT; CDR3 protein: CASSRQGRSAEAFF
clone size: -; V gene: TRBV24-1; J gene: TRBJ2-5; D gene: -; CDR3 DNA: TGTGCCACCAGTTCCATAAACCAAGATACGCAGTACTTC; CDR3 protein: CATSSINQDTQYF
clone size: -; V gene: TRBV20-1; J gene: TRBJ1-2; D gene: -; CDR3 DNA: TGCAGTGCTAGTCCCCTGGGCGGGCCATCAGTGGGCTACACCTTC; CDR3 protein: CSASPLGGPSVGYTF
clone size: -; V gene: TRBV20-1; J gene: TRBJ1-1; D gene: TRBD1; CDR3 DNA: TGCAGTGCTAGTTCGACAGGGGAGGCACGAGCTGAAGCTTTCTTT; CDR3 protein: CSASSTGEARAEAFF
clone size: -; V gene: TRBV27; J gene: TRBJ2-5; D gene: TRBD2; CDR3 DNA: TGTGCCAGCAGTTTGGGGTCTAGCGGGAGTAGGGAGACCCAGTACTTC; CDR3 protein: CASSLGSSGSRETQYF
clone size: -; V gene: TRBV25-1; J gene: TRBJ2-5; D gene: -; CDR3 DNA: TGTGCCAGCAGTGACCCCTCGGAGCCTAATCAGCCCCAGTACTTC; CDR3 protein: CASSDPSEPNQPQYF
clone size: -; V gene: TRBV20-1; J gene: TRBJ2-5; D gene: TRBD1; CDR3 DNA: TGCAGTGCTAGAGCGACAGGGGGCTGGGGGGTGCCCCAGTACTTC; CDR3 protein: CSARATGGWGVPQYF
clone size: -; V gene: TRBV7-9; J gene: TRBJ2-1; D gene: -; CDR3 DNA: TGTGCCAGCAGCTTAATATCCAGCTCAGCGGAAAGGTACAATGAGCAGTTCTTC; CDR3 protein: CASSLISSSAERYNEQFF
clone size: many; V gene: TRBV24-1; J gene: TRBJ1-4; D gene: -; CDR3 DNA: TGTGCCACCAGTGGGTCGGGGACGGCTCAGGAAAAACTGTTTTTT; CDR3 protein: CATSGSGTAQEKLFF
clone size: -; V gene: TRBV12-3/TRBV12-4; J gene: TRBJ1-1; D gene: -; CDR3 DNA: TGTGCCAGCAGTTTTTCTGGGAAGAACACTGAAGCTTTCTTT; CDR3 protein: CASSFSGKNTEAFF